The 2 T cell receptor beta chains below were found in one sample sequenced in a study of blood T cell repertoires in COVID-19 (dated by TCRdb to the early 2020s). The library was prepared using the immunoSEQ multiplex PCR assay. As stored in TCRdb, this immuneACCESS dataset retains in-frame rearrangements with V and J assigned. A fraction of the clones does not appear; measured against another copy, unresolved V genes explain less than half of the discrepancy, and the remainder lacks a known reason. The sample table shows fewer than 95,000 clones, and about 89% are seen once. 8% to 10% of the sample comes from the top ten. The sample taken for sequencing was peripheral blood. These receptors were taken from a man aged 50-59 years with acute or convalescent COVID-19.

V gene TRBV29-1 combines with J gene TRBJ2-1; tentatively, D is TRBD2 (7 bases). The V end lost 8 bases, the J end lost 7 bases, and 15 bases lay between the germline ends. The germline V gene has CDR1 SQVTM and CDR2 ANQGSEA. The CDR3 runs to 12 residues. The CDR3 reads CSYRGGGNEQFF. CDR3 DNA sequence: TGCAGCTACCGGGGAGGGGGGAATGAGCAGTTCTTC.

The chain uses TRBV6-5 and TRBJ1-5; D is uncertain. The CDR3 loop spans 16 amino acids. Looked up from germline, CDR1 is MNHEY and CDR2 is SVGAGI. Between the trimmed V and J ends, which lost 0 bases and 2 bases, there was a span of 11 bases. This CDR3 reads CASSYSTPGGNQPQHF. The CDR3 region has the DNA TGTGCCAGCAGTTACTCAACCCCCGGGGGCAATCAGCCCCAGCATTTT.